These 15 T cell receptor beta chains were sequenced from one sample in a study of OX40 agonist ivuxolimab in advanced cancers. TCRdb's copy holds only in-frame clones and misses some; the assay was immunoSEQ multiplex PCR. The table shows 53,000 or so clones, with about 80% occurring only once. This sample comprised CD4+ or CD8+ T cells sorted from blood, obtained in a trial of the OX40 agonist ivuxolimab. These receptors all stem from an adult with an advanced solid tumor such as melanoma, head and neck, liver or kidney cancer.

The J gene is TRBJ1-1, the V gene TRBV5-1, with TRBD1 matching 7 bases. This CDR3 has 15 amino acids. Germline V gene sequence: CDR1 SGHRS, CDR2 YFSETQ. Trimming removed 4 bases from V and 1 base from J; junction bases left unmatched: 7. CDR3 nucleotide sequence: TGCGCCAGCAGCCCTAGGACAGGTGCGAACACTGAAGCTTTCTTT. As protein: CASSPRTGANTEAFF.

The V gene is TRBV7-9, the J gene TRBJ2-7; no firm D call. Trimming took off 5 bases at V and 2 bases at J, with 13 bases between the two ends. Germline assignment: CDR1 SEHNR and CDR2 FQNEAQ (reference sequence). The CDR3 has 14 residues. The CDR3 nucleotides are TGTGCCAGCAGCGCCCGGGTGTGGCCCTACGAGCAGTACTTC. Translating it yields CASSARVWPYEQYF.

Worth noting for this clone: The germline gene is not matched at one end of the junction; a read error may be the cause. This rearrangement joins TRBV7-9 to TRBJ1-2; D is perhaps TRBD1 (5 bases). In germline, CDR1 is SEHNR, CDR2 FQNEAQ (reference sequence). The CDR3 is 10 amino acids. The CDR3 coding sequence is TGTGCCAGCAGCCAGCTGACAGAGGGATTC. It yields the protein CASSQLTEGF.

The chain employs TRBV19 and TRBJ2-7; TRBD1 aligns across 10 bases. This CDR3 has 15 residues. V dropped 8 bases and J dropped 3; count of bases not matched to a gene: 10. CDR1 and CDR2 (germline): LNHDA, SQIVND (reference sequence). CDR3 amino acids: CASRWGTGEVYEQYF. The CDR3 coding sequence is TGTGCCAGTCGTTGGGGGACAGGGGAGGTCTACGAGCAGTACTTC.

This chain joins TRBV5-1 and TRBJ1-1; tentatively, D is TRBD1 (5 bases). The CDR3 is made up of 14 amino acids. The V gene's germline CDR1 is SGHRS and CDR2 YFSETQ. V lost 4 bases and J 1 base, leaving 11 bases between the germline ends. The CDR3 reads CASSGDLRNTEAFF. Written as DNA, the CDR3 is TGCGCCAGCAGCGGGGACTTGCGGAACACTGAAGCTTTCTTT. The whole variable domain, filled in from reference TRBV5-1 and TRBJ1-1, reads KAGVTQTPRYLIKTRGQQVTLSCSPISGHRSVSWYQQTPGQGLQFLFEYFSETQRNKGNFPGRFSGRQFSNSRSEMNVSTLELGDSALYLCASSGDLRNTEAFFGQGTRLTVV.

This chain's CDR3 is CASSILAGEQFF. The CDR3 DNA follows: TGCGCCAGCAGCATTCTGGCGGGAGAGCAGTTCTTC. The chain employs TRBV4-1 and TRBJ2-1, with a possible D match to TRBD2 (6 bases). The CDR3 extends over 12 amino acids. The V gene's germline CDR1 is MGHRA and CDR2 YSYEKL. Trimming left V 5 bases short and J 10 bases short, with 12 bases between.

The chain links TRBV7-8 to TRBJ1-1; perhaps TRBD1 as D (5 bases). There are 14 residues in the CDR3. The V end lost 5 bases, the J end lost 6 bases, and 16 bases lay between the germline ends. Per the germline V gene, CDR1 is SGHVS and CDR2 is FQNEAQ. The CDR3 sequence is CASSPDSGVSEAFF. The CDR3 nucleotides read TGTGCCAGCAGCCCAGATTCGGGGGTTTCTGAAGCTTTCTTT.

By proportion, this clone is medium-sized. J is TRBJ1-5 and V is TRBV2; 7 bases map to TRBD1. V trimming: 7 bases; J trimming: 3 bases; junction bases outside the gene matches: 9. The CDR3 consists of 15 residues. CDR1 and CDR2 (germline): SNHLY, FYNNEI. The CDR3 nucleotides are TGTGCCAGCAAAGGGACAGACAGCCTCAATCAGCCCCAGCATTTT. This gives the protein CASKGTDSLNQPQHF. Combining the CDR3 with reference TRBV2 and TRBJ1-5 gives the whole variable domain EPEVTQTPSHQVTQMGQEVILRCVPISNHLYFYWYRQILGQKVEFLVSFYNNEISEKSEIFDDQFSVERPDGSNFTLKIRSTKLEDSAMYFCASKGTDSLNQPQHFGDGTRLSIL.

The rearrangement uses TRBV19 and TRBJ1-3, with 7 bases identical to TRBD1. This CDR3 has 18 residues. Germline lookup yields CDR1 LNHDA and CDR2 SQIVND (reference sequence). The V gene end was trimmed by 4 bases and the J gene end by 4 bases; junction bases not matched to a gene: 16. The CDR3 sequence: CASSRFPGQRTGGNTIYF. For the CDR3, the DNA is TGTGCCAGTAGTAGATTTCCGGGACAGAGAACTGGAGGAAACACCATATATTTT.

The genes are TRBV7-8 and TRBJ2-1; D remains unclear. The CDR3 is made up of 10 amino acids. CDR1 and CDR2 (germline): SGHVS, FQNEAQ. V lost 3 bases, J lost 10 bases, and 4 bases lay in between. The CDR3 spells CASSFDEQFF. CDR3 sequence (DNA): TGTGCCAGCAGCTTTGACGAGCAGTTCTTC. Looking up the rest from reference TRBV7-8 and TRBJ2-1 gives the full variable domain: GAGVSQSPRYKVAKRGQDVALRCDPISGHVSLFWYQQALGQGPEFLTYFQNEAQLDKSGLPSDRFFAERPEGSVSTLKIQRTQQEDSAVYLCASSFDEQFFGPGTRLTVL.

CDR3 DNA: TGTGCCAGCAGCGTAGGCCCAGCGGGAGGGTCGAATGAGCAGTTCTTC. It encodes CASSVGPAGGSNEQFF. The chain employs TRBV9 and TRBJ2-1, with 10 bases aligning to TRBD2. CDR3 size: 16 residues. V was pared by 0 bases and J by 7 bases, with 7 bases of the junction left unmatched. CDR1 and CDR2 from the germline V gene are SGDLS and YYNGEE.

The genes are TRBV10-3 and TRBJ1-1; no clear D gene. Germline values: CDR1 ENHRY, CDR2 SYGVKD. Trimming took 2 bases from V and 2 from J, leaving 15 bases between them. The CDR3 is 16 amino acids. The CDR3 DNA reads TGTGCCATCAGTGAGCGTGGAGCAGGAGGCAACACTGAAGCTTTCTTT. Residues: CAISERGAGGNTEAFF.

The CDR3 nucleotides read TGTGCCAGCAGTCCGTGGACAGGGGTTAATTCACCCCTCCACTTT. It yields the protein CASSPWTGVNSPLHF. The chain uses TRBV6-5 and TRBJ1-6, with 9 bases identical to TRBD1. After removal of 5 bases from V and 6 bases from J, the junction contained 5 bases not matched to a gene. Germline values: CDR1 MNHEY, CDR2 SVGAGI. The CDR3 is 15 residues long.

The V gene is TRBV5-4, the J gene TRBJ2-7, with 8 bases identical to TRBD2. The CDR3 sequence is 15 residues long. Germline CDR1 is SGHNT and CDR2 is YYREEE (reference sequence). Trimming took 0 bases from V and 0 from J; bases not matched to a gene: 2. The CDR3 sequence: CASSLDGRVSYEQYF. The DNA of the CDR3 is TGTGCCAGCAGCTTGGACGGGAGGGTCTCCTACGAGCAGTACTTC.

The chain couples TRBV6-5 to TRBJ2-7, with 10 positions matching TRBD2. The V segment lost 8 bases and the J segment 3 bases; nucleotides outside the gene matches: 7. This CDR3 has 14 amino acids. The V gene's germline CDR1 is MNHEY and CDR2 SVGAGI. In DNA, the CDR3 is TGTGCCAGCTTTGGGGGACTAGCGAACTACGAGCAGTACTTC. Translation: CASFGGLANYEQYF.